This T cell receptor beta chain is from a study of T-cell memory formation after mild COVID-19. About the research overall: TCR clusters mostly belonged to single donors.

This CDR3 is built from 15 residues. Germline CDR1 reads MNHEY; CDR2 reads SVGAGI. V shed 2 bases and J 6 bases; nucleotides not matched to a gene: 5. With regard to this clonotype: Its specificity is not known.

Study-level points and caveats: Clones that got smaller from day 15 to 85 had even CD4/CD8, while clones growing later tipped toward CD4+. Chiefly within CM and EM were the contracting CD4+ clones; CD8+ ones were within EMRA.

TCRdb called the 5' RACE reads again in MiXCR, with one record for every CDR3 protein. The sample yields hundreds of thousands of distinct CDR3 sequences, 20% to 25% seen once. The gene calls are TRBV6-5 and TRBJ2-5, with 11 bases aligning to TRBD2. The sequencing sample was made of PBMCs or a T cell subset sorted from them (not recorded which). This TCR derives from an adult woman who had mild COVID-19 (a few samples of this study predate the infection). Cell type and time point are not known. The CDR3 coding sequence is TGTGCCAGCAGTTACGATACTAGCGGGAGTCAGACCCAGTACTTC. Residues: CASSYDTSGSQTQYF.